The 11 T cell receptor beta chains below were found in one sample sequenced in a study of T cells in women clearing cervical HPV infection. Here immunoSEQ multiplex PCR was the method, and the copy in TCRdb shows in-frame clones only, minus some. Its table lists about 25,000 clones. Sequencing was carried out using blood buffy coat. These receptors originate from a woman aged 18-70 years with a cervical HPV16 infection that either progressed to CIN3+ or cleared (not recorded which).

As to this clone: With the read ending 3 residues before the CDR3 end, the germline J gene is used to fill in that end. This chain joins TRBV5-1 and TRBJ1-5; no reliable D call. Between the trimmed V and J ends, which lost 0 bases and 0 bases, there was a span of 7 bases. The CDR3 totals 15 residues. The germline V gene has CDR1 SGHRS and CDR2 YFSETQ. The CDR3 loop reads CASSLDGFSNQPQHF. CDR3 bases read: TGCGCCAGCAGCTTGGACGGGTTTAGCAATCAGCCC.

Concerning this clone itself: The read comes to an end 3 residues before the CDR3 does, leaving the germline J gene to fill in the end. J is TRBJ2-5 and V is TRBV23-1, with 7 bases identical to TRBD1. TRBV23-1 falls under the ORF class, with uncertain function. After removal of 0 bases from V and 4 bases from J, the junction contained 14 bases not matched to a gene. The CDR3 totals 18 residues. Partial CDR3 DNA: TGCGCCAGCAGTCAATCCTCGGCTGGACAGGCGGTTTTAGAGACC. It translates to CASSQSSAGQAVLET. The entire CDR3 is CASSQSSAGQAVLETQYF.

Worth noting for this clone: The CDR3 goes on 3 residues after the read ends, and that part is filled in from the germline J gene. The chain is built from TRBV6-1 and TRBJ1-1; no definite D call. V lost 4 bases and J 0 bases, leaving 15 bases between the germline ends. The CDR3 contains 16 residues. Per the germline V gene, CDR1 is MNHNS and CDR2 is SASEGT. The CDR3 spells CASSAGRTTLNTEAFF. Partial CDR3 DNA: TGTGCCAGCAGTGCGGGCAGGACTACATTGAACACTGAA.

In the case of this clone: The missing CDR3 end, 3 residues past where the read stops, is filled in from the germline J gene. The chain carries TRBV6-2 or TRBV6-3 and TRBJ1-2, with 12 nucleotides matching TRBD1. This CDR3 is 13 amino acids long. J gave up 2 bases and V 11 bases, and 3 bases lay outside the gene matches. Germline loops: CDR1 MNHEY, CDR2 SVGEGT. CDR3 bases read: TGTGCCGGAGGGACAGGGGGCAACTATGGC. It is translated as CAGGTGGNYG. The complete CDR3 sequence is CAGGTGGNYGYTF.

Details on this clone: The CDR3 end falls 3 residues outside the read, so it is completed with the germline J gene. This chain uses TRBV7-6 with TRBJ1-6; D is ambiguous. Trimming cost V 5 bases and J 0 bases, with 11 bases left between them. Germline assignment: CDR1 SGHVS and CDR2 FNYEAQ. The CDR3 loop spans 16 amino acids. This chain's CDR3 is CASSPGLSSYNSPLHF. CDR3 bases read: TGTGCCAGCAGCCCGGGGTTGAGCTCCTATAATTCACCC.

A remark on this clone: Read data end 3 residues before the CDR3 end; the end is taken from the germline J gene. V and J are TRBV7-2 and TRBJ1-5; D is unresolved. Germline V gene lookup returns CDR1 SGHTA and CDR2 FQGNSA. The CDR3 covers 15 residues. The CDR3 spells CASSLAHSSTDPQHF. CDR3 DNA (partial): TGTGCCAGCAGCTTAGCCCACAGCAGTACAGATCCC.

The part of the CDR3 DNA that was read is TGTGCCACCAGCACGGGACTAGGCACAGATACG. This encodes CATSTGLGTDT. The whole CDR3 protein reads CATSTGLGTDTQYF. V and J are TRBV15 and TRBJ2-3; TRBD2 matches 8 bases. The read terminates 3 residues before the CDR3 end, so the remaining end is supplied by the germline J gene. CDR1 is LNHNV and CDR2 is YYDKDF in the germline V gene (reference sequence). The junction had 1 base not matched to a gene; V was cut back by 4 bases and J by 1 base. The CDR3 consists of 14 residues.

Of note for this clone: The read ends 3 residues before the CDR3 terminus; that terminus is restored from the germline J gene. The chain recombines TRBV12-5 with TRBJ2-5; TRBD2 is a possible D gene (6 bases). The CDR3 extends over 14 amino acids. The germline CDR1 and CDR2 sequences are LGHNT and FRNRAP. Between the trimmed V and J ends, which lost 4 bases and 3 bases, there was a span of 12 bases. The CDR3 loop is CASGWRDLKETQYF. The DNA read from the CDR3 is TGTGCTAGTGGTTGGCGGGACTTAAAAGAGACC.

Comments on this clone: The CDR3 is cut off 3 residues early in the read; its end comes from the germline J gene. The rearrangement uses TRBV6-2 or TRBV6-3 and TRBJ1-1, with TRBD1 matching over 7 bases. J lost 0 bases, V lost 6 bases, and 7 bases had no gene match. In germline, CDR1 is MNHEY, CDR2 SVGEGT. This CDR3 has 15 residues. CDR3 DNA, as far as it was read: TGTGCCAGCAGAGAGAGGACAGGTATGAACACTGAA. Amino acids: CASRERTGMNTE. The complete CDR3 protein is CASRERTGMNTEAFF.

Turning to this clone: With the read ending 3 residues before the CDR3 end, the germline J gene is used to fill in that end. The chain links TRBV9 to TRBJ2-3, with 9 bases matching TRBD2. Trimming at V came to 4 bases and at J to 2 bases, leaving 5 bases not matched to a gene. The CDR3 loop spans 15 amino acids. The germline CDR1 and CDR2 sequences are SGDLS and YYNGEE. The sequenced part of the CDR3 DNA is TGTGCCAGCAGCCCGGGACTAGCAACCACAGATACG. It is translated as CASSPGLATTDT. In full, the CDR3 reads CASSPGLATTDTQYF. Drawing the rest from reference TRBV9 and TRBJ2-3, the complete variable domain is DSGVTQTPKHLITATGQRVTLRCSPRSGDLSVYWYQQSLDQGLQFLIQYYNGEERAKGNILERFSAQQFPDLHSELNLSSLELGDSALYFCASSPGLATTDTQYFGPGTRLTVL.

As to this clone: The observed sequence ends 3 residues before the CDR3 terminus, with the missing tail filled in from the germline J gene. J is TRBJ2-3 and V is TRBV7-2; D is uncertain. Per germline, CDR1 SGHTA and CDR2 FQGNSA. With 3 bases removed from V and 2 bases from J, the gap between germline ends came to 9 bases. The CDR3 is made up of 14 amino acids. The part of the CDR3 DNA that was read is TGTGCCAGCAGCTTCGCGCTAGTCACAGATACG. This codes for CASSFALVTDT. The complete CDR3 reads CASSFALVTDTQYF. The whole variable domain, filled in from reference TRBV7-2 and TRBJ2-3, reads GAGVSQSPSNKVTEKGKDVELRCDPISGHTALYWYRQSLGQGLEFLIYFQGNSAPDKSGLPSDRFSAERTGGSVSTLTIQRTQQEDSAVYLCASSFALVTDTQYFGPGTRLTVL.